The clone carrying this T cell receptor (beta chain) was recorded a few times. Sequence at one end of the junction differs from germline and may be a read error. These data come from a study of tumor-infiltrating lymphocytes in primary liver carcinoma. RNA and DNA were co-extracted from approximately 20-30 mg of unsorted bulk tissue. Constant-region priming of around 500 ng total RNA yielded TCR beta cDNA. Researchers made the TCR beta libraries by running three nested multiplex PCR rounds with slightly modified ARM-PCR. TRBV1-TRBV30 forward primers and a C-beta reverse primer were used in the first two PCR rounds, which each ran for 9 to 10 cycles. TCRdb independently ran MiXCR on the multiplex PCR reads; one entry per CDR3 protein. Among 110,000 or so distinct CDR3 sequences listed, roughly four fifths were seen once. The CDR3 totals 11 residues. Germline values: CDR1 SQVTM, CDR2 ANQGSEA.

The chain carries TRBV29-1 and TRBJ2-7, with D possibly being TRBD1 or TRBD2 (5 bases each). The receptor's source is a man aged 35 to 55 with primary liver carcinoma and hepatitis B virus infection. Source material: liver tumor tissue from sampling region 3. The subset: tumor region T3, left-lateral pole. DNA for the CDR3: TGTAACGCCCTCTTCGGGGCCGAGCAGTACTTC. It translates to CNALFGAEQYF.